This T cell receptor (beta chain) comes out of a study of blood T cell repertoires in COVID-19 (dated by TCRdb to about 2020). About the investigation overall: Collaborator samples came from the United States, Italy and Spain and covered acute and convalescent phases of COVID-19. Where available, HLA class I and class II types were taken from metadata supplied by the sample provider and were not determined by assay-based typing. Samples came from the ongoing ImmuneRACE study (first 160 participants) plus 1,254 subjects from 6 global collaborators. The repertoires were made available in a free public database intended to serve as a resource for research on the immune response to SARS-CoV-2. The prospective study material was composed of cDNA or gDNA derived from T cells, B-cell-depleted T cells, or PBMCs. The dataset comprised deeply sampled blood TCRbeta repertoires from subjects exposed to, actively infected with, or recovered from COVID-19. The sample metadata nearly always contained a de-identified subject ID, COVID-19 status, age in years and sex. Study-level results and caveats: Clinical and demographic metadata were provided uncurated, with the amount varying by source and participant.

Collaborating institutions collected whole blood in K2EDTA tubes following their own protocols. For TCRbeta analysis, collaborators shipped samples in one of three forms: frozen whole blood, isolated PBMCs, or DNA extracted from either of those sample types. There are 14 amino acids in the CDR3, from cysteine to phenylalanine inclusive. The sequence is cut down to CDR3 DNA, 42 bases in frame from base 1. The germline V gene specifies SGHTS as CDR1 and YDEGEE as CDR2. From V the trimming removes 4 bases and from J it removes 2 bases, while the gene matches leave 6 bases of the junction unaccounted for. Only one count was recorded for this clone. There is no known antigen for this receptor. No quality values exist for individual bases; no much larger clone is one base distant. TCRbeta CDR3 regions were amplified from genomic DNA by means of the immunoSEQ Assay, a bias-controlled multiplex PCR. The authors' analysis ran thus. The number of nucleated cells in each sample was estimated from the amplification of reference gene primers within the assay. To quantify the absolute abundance of each unique TCRbeta CDR3 rearrangement, sequence reads were collapsed and filtered. For each sample, productive Simpson clonality was calculated by taking the square root of Simpson's diversity index across productive rearrangements. The clones in this table, taken by TCRdb from immuneACCESS, are in-frame only. Not every clone is retained; where verified, under half of the shortfall comes from an unresolved V gene, and the cause of the rest is unknown. V and J calls and clone size are copied from that table; D and trimming were computed from the DNA. The sample records under 250,000 clones, roughly nine tenths of which are singletons. Under 1.5% of the sample comes from the top ten.

The sequenced material came from peripheral blood. The sequence derives from a man aged 30 to 45 with acute or convalescent COVID-19. The chain employs TRBV5-8 and TRBJ2-7; 7 junctional bases match TRBD1. CDR3 loop: CASSRTGPTYEQYF. The nucleotides read TGTGCCAGCAGCCGGACAGGACCCACCTACGAGCAGTACTTC.